This TCR beta chain was obtained from a study of blood T cells in healthy people across ages. The CDR3 covers 15 residues. Per germline, CDR1 KGHDR and CDR2 SFDVKD. A second PCR of roughly 7 to 11 cycles used a sample-barcoded 5' primer and a J-beta primer mix. Each sample yielded at least 2.5 million CDR3-containing paired-end reads. Each CDR3 protein is one row after TCRdb ran MiXCR on the 5' RACE reads. This table has 910,000 or so distinct CDR3 sequences, just over 50% appearing once. In the case of this clonotype: The junction departs from the called germline gene at one end, perhaps through a read error.

The chain is built from TRBV24-1 and TRBJ1-1, with 8 bases fitting TRBD1. This TCR came from a woman aged 60-75 years in good health. Sequences were obtained from blood. The CDR3 DNA reads as TGTGCCACCAGTGATACAGGGGGGTCGAACGCTGAAGCTTTCTTT. It encodes CATSDTGGSNAEAFF.